This TCR beta chain was sequenced during a study of blood T cells in healthy people across ages. Study observations and caveats: Getting older went along with TCR beta diversity per million T cells dropping roughly linearly.

This clonotype was seen more than once but under ten times. The antigen remains undetermined. The V end lost 6 bases, the J end lost 3 bases, and 15 bases lay between the germline ends. The V gene's germline CDR1 is MNHNS and CDR2 SASEGT. This CDR3 is built from 15 residues. Next came a second PCR, run for about 7 to 12 cycles, which used a sample-barcoded 5' primer along with a J-beta primer mix. TCRdb re-called the 5' RACE reads with MiXCR, one entry per CDR3 protein. Of about 1.7 million distinct CDR3 sequences in the sample, 28% were seen once. What was sequenced was blood. The rearrangement joins TRBV6-1 to TRBJ2-1; D not resolved. This TCR was recovered from a woman aged 25 to 45 in good health. CDR3 amino acids: CASSPLGTSYNEQFF. CDR3 in DNA: TGTGCCAGCAGCCCGCTGGGAACGAGCTACAATGAGCAGTTCTTC.